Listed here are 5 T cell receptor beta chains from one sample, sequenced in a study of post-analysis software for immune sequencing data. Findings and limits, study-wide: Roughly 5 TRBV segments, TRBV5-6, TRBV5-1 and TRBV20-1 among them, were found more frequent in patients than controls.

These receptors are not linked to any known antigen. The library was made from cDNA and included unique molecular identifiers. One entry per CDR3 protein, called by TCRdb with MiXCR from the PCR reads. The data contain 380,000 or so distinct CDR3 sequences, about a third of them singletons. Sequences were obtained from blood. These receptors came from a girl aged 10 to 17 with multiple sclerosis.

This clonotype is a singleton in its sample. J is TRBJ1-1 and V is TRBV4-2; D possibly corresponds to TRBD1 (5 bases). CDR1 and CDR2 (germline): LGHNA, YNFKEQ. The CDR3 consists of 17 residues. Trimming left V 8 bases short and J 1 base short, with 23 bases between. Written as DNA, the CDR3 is TGTGCCAGCGTGGAGGGGTTAAGAGAGGCAACGAACACTGAAGCTTTCTTT. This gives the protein CASVEGLREATNTEAFF.

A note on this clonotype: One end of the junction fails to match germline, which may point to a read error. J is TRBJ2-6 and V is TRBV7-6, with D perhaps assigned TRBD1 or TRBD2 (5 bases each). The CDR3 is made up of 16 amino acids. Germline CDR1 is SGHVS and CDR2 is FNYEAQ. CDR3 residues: CASSEGIATGTNVLTF. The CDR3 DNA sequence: TGTGCCAGCAGCGAGGGGATCGCTACTGGGACCAACGTCCTGACTTTC.

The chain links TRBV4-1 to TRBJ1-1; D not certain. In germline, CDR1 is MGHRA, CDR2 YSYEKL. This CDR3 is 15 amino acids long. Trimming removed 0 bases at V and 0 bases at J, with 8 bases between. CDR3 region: CASSQDPLMNTEAFF. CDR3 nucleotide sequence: TGCGCCAGCAGCCAAGATCCCCTCATGAACACTGAAGCTTTCTTT.

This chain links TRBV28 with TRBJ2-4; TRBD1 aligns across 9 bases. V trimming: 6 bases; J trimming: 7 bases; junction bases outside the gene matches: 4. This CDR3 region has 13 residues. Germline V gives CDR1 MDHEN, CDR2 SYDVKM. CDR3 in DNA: TGTGCCAGCAGGAGGACAGGGGATAACATTCAGTACTTC. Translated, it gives CASRRTGDNIQYF.

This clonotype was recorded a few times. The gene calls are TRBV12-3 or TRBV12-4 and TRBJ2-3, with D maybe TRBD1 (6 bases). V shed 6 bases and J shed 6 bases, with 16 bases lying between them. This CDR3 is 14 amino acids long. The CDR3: CASSLAGAQDTQYF. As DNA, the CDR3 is TGTGCCAGCAGCCTTGCAGGGGCTCAGGATACGCAGTATTTT.